The 14 T cell receptor beta chains reported below all come from one sample, sequenced in a study of shared clonotypes between healthy human individuals. Repertoires were generated with immunoSEQ multiplex PCR, while TCRdb's copy carries only in-frame clones and drops some. The sample lists about a million clones; approximately 75% were seen once. Sequencing was carried out using memory CD4+ T cells from PBMCs. Subset: CD45RA-negative fraction. The receptors originated from a man in his late teens or twenties in good health. Some clones in this sample may be carry-over from other donors' samples.

The CDR3 DNA reads TGTGCCAGCGGCCTTCCGGGACTAGGGTACAATGAGCAGTTCTTC. Translating gives CASGLPGLGYNEQFF. The chain employs TRBV7-2 and TRBJ2-1; 8 bases are shared with TRBD2. Germline CDR1 SGHTA, CDR2 FQGNSA. With 8 bases clipped from V and 4 bases from J, the junction kept 10 bases outside the gene matches. The CDR3 has 15 residues.

This chain uses TRBV5-4 with TRBJ1-1; 7 bases align to TRBD1. The V segment lost 4 bases and the J segment 1 base; nucleotides outside the gene matches: 10. The CDR3 extends over 16 amino acids. CDR1 is SGHNT, CDR2 YYREEE, per germline (reference sequence). The CDR3 DNA sequence: TGTGCCAGCAGCCAAATACAGGGGATCCAGAACACTGAAGCTTTCTTT. Amino acids: CASSQIQGIQNTEAFF.

The V gene is TRBV2, the J gene TRBJ1-1; 8 bases are shared with TRBD1. Unmatched junction bases numbered 9, after V lost 6 bases and J lost 3 bases. The CDR3 length is 15 residues. CDR1 is SNHLY, CDR2 FYNNEI, per germline. CDR3 residues: CASSDQGAQDTEAFF. DNA of the CDR3: TGTGCCAGCAGCGACCAGGGGGCACAGGACACTGAAGCTTTCTTT.

This CDR3 is CASSVGLGVGSSNYGYTF. CDR3 nucleotide sequence: TGTGCCAGCAGCGTAGGCCTTGGTGTGGGCTCTTCTAACTATGGCTACACCTTC. The rearrangement uses TRBV9 and TRBJ1-2; D remains unclear. The germline V gene has CDR1 SGDLS and CDR2 YYNGEE. This CDR3 comprises 18 residues. Trimming cost V 0 bases and J 0 bases, with 18 bases left between them.

This rearrangement joins TRBV28 to TRBJ1-5, with 7 bases that match TRBD1. V shed 6 bases, J shed 6 bases, and the junction held 11 bases outside the gene matches. Per the germline V gene, CDR1 is MDHEN and CDR2 is SYDVKM. This CDR3 is 15 amino acids long. The CDR3: CASRPLDRVRQPQHF. The DNA of the CDR3 is TGTGCCAGCAGGCCCCTCGACAGGGTCCGTCAGCCCCAGCATTTT. The whole variable domain, remainder taken from reference TRBV28 and TRBJ1-5, is DVKVTQSSRYLVKRTGEKVFLECVQDMDHENMFWYRQDPGLGLRLIYFSYDVKMKEKGDIPEGYSVSREKKERFSLILESASTNQTSMYLCASRPLDRVRQPQHFGDGTRLSIL.

The chain recombines TRBV10-3 with TRBJ2-5; TRBD2 agrees at 9 bases. The CDR3 sequence is 15 residues long. With 4 bases clipped from V and 5 bases from J, the junction kept 8 bases outside the gene matches. Germline assignment: CDR1 ENHRY and CDR2 SYGVKD. CDR3 sequence: CAISGAGGTVETQYF. The CDR3 bases are TGTGCCATCAGTGGGGCGGGAGGGACTGTGGAGACCCAGTACTTC.

This clone was picked up many times. The chain uses TRBV2 and TRBJ1-2; a weak D match, TRBD1 (5 bases). From germline, CDR1 is SNHLY and CDR2 FYNNEI. Trimming took off 8 bases at V and 1 base at J, with 11 bases between the two ends. The CDR3 length is 13 residues. The CDR3 sequence is CASWGGGNYGYTF. The CDR3 nucleotides read TGTGCCAGCTGGGGCGGGGGTAACTATGGCTACACCTTC.

This clone was counted between two and nine times. At the DNA level, this CDR3 is encoded by other sequences in the same sample as well. The chain recombines TRBV11-1 with TRBJ2-3; tentatively, D is TRBD2 (5 bases). V gave up 4 bases and J gave up 4 bases, with 12 bases separating them. The CDR3 covers 14 residues. CDR1 and CDR2 from the germline V gene are SGHAT and FQDESV (reference sequence). The CDR3 coding sequence is TGTGCCAGCAGCTCCGGAGGTATCCCAGATACGCAGTATTTT. It yields the protein CASSSGGIPDTQYF.

The chain combines TRBV28 with TRBJ1-1; TRBD1 might be the D (6 bases). The germline V and J ends were trimmed by 4 bases and 0 bases, with 15 bases remaining between them. CDR3 length: 16 residues. The germline gives CDR1 MDHEN, CDR2 SYDVKM. CDR3 amino acids: CASSSLGGGLNTEAFF. For the CDR3, the DNA is TGTGCCAGCAGTTCCTTGGGTGGGGGCCTGAACACTGAAGCTTTCTTT.

The rearrangement links TRBV19 to TRBJ1-2; D is undetermined. The V end was cut by 6 bases, the J end by 2 bases, with 4 bases between. CDR3 length: 11 residues. CDR1 and CDR2 from the germline V gene are LNHDA and SQIVND (reference sequence). The CDR3 nucleotides read TGTGCCAGTAGGACAAACTATGGCTACACCTTC. Residues: CASRTNYGYTF.

The table lists this clone with a count of one. The rearrangement joins TRBV28 to TRBJ1-2, with a possible D match to TRBD1 (5 bases). This CDR3 region has 13 residues. V was pared by 2 bases and J by 11 bases, with 15 bases between. Germline V lookup: CDR1 MDHEN, CDR2 SYDVKM. CDR3 in amino acids: CASSLGAGPWYTF. In nucleotides, the CDR3 is TGTGCCAGCAGTTTAGGGGCAGGACCATGGTACACCTTC.

V gene TRBV9 combines with J gene TRBJ2-7, with unresolved D. Germline CDR1 and CDR2: SGDLS and YYNGEE. The CDR3 consists of 14 residues. The ends were cut back, 0 bases at V and 6 bases at J, with 13 bases in the middle. The CDR3 sequence: CASSVDGVQREQYF. The CDR3 DNA reads TGTGCCAGCAGCGTAGATGGAGTCCAGCGCGAGCAGTACTTC. The full variable domain, in which reference TRBV9 and TRBJ2-7 provide the parts outside the CDR3, is DSGVTQTPKHLITATGQRVTLRCSPRSGDLSVYWYQQSLDQGLQFLIQYYNGEERAKGNILERFSAQQFPDLHSELNLSSLELGDSALYFCASSVDGVQREQYFGPGTRLTVT.

This clone appeared once. This sequence joins TRBV14 and TRBJ2-1; D gene unclear. The CDR3 length is 15 residues. V lost 5 bases to trimming and J lost 4 bases, with 15 bases between them. Germline values: CDR1 SGHDN, CDR2 FVKESK. The CDR3 protein is CASSRAPSAYNEQFF. CDR3 nucleotides: TGTGCCAGCAGCAGAGCGCCTAGTGCTTACAATGAGCAGTTCTTC.

This chain uses TRBV28 with TRBJ2-5; a possible D gene is TRBD1 (7 bases). V was pared by 7 bases and J by 5 bases, with 14 bases between. This CDR3 spans 13 amino acids. The germline gives CDR1 MDHEN, CDR2 SYDVKM. DNA for the CDR3: TGTGCCAGCACCAGGGGGAGCGGGGAGACCCAGTACTTC. Translation: CASTRGSGETQYF.